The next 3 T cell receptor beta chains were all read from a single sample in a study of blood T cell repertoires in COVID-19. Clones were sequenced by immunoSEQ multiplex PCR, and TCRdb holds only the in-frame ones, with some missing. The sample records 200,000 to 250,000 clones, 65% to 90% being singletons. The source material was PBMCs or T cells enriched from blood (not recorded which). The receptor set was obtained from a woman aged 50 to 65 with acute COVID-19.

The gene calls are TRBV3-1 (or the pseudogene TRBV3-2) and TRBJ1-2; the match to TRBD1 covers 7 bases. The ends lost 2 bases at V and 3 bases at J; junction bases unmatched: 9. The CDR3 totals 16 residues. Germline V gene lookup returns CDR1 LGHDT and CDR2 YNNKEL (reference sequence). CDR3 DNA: TGTGCCAGCAGCCAATCAAGGACAGGCCATTACTATGGCTACACCTTC. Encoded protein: CASSQSRTGHYYGYTF.

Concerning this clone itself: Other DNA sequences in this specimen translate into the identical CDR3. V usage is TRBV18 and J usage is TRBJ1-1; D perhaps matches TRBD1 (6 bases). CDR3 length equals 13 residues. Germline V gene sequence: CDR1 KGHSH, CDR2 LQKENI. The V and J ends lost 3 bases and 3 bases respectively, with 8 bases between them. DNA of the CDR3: TGTGCCAGCTCACCCCGACAGGACACTGAAGCTTTCTTT. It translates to CASSPRQDTEAFF.

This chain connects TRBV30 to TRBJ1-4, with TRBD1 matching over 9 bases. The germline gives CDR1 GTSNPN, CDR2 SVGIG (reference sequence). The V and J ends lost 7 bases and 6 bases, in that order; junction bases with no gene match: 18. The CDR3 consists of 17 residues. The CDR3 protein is CASSTADTGGLDEKLFF. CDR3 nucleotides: TGTGCCTCCTCGACAGCTGATACAGGGGGCCTGGATGAAAAACTGTTTTTT.